A selection of T cell receptor beta chains follows, all from one sample in a study of T-cell memory formation after mild COVID-19. MiXCR, run by TCRdb on the 5' RACE reads, gives a single entry per CDR3 protein. The table shows around 200,000 distinct CDR3 sequences, with around 26% occurring only once. The sequencing input was PBMCs or a T cell subset sorted from them (not recorded which). The receptors stem from an adult woman who had mild COVID-19 (a few samples of this study predate the infection). Cell type and time point are not known. The CDR3 runs from the conserved cysteine through the conserved F or W. The D gene is left open where the match is weak. Clone sizes are given selectively: once, few, many, or a class where the clone is expanded.

d_gene	abundance	v_gene	j_gene	CDR3aa	CDR3nt
.	few	TRBV5-1	TRBJ2-2	CASSPDSIRELFF	TGCGCCAGCAGCCCAGACTCCATTCGGGAGCTGTTTTTT
.	.	TRBV4-3	TRBJ2-1	CASSQDDRAGSYNEQFF	TGCGCCAGCAGCCAAGATGATCGGGCGGGGTCCTACAATGAGCAGTTCTTC
.	.	TRBV28	TRBJ2-7	CASSNRENYEQYF	TGTGCCAGCAGCAACAGGGAAAACTACGAGCAGTACTTC
.	.	TRBV14	TRBJ1-1	CASSPLGGTGNTEAFF	TGTGCCAGCAGCCCCCTCGGGGGCACGGGGAACACTGAAGCTTTCTTT
.	.	TRBV12-3/TRBV12-4	TRBJ2-3	CASSFSTGADTQYF	TGTGCCAGCAGTTTCTCGACGGGAGCAGATACGCAGTATTTT
.	.	TRBV5-6	TRBJ1-2	CASSLRRGDYGYTF	TGTGCCAGCAGCCTGAGGCGGGGGGATTATGGCTACACCTTC
.	.	TRBV5-1	TRBJ2-7	CASSSASGSYEQYF	TGCGCCAGCAGCTCTGCTTCAGGTTCCTACGAGCAGTACTTC
TRBD2	.	TRBV20-1	TRBJ2-3	CSARDSWTSGFSTDTQYF	TGCAGTGCTAGAGATTCATGGACTAGCGGGTTTAGCACAGATACGCAGTATTTT
TRBD1	few	TRBV15	TRBJ2-3	CATSRGPGQGPSDTQYF	TGTGCCACCAGCAGAGGCCCGGGACAGGGACCCTCAGATACGCAGTATTTT
.	few	TRBV3-1	TRBJ2-2	CASSQPLSGLSHGELFF	TGTGCCAGCAGCCAACCCCTCTCGGGACTCTCTCACGGGGAGCTGTTTTTT
TRBD2	few	TRBV4-3	TRBJ2-4	CASSQDRGLAVAKNIQYF	TGCGCCAGCAGCCAAGATCGGGGACTAGCGGTAGCCAAAAACATTCAGTACTTC
.	.	TRBV7-2	TRBJ2-3	CASSLDPDPSTDTQYF	TGTGCCAGCAGCTTAGATCCTGACCCTAGCACAGATACGCAGTATTTT
TRBD2	few	TRBV9	TRBJ2-7	CASSVNRLAGGNEQYF	TGTGCCAGCAGCGTGAACCGACTAGCGGGAGGGAACGAGCAGTACTTC
TRBD2	.	TRBV5-5	TRBJ2-3	CASRVGLAGSTDTQYF	TGTGCCAGCAGGGTAGGGCTAGCGGGGAGTACAGATACGCAGTATTTT
TRBD2	.	TRBV5-1	TRBJ2-7	CASSLGSRLAVSSYEQYF	TGCGCCAGCAGCTTGGGGAGTCGACTAGCGGTGAGCTCCTACGAGCAGTACTTC
TRBD2	once	TRBV6-2/TRBV6-3	TRBJ2-1	CATGSGRADEQFF	TGTGCCACCGGTAGCGGGAGGGCGGATGAGCAGTTCTTC
.	many	TRBV4-1	TRBJ1-4	CASSQGPVSNEKLFF	TGCGCCAGCAGCCAGGGCCCCGTATCTAATGAAAAACTGTTTTTT
TRBD1	.	TRBV29-1	TRBJ1-1	CSVVKGAAWTEAFF	TGCAGCGTTGTTAAGGGGGCGGCCTGGACTGAAGCTTTCTTT
.	.	TRBV10-3	TRBJ2-1	CATQGGGDEQFF	TGTGCCACCCAGGGGGGGGGCGATGAGCAGTTCTTC
TRBD1	.	TRBV10-3	TRBJ1-1	CAISDPLDRGRREAFF	TGTGCCATCAGTGACCCCCTGGACAGGGGACGCCGGGAAGCTTTCTTT
.	.	TRBV6-2/TRBV6-3	TRBJ1-2	CASRTSGGYTF	TGTGCCAGCAGGACTTCGGGAGGCTACACCTTC
.	.	TRBV30	TRBJ1-6	CAWTVSSYNSPLHF	TGTGCCTGGACGGTCAGCTCCTATAATTCACCCCTCCACTTT
.	few	TRBV12-3/TRBV12-4	TRBJ2-3	CASSFSASTDTQYF	TGTGCCAGCAGTTTTAGCGCTAGCACAGATACGCAGTATTTT
.	few	TRBV18	TRBJ1-1	CASSPGVNTEAFF	TGTGCCAGCTCACCCGGAGTGAACACTGAAGCTTTCTTT
TRBD2	.	TRBV29-1	TRBJ2-7	CSVDPSGRRYEQYF	TGCAGCGTTGACCCTAGCGGGAGAAGGTACGAGCAGTACTTC
TRBD1	few	TRBV10-3	TRBJ2-3	CAINSGQGRDTQYF	TGTGCCATCAATTCGGGACAGGGAAGAGATACGCAGTATTTT
TRBD1	.	TRBV6-5	TRBJ1-1	CASYRGGDTEAFF	TGTGCCAGCTACAGGGGGGGAGACACTGAAGCTTTCTTT
TRBD1	few	TRBV24-1	TRBJ2-3	CATSDPFRDRDPYSTDTQYF	TGTGCCACCAGTGACCCGTTCCGGGACAGGGACCCTTATAGCACAGATACGCAGTATTTT
.	.	TRBV21-1	TRBJ2-1	CASSFQWDSKPYNEQFF	TGTGCCAGCAGCTTTCAATGGGACTCTAAACCCTACAATGAGCAGTTCTTC
TRBD1	.	TRBV7-2	TRBJ1-5	CASSLAFDRASNQPQHF	TGTGCCAGCAGCTTGGCCTTCGACAGGGCCTCCAATCAGCCCCAGCATTTT
TRBD2	.	TRBV30	TRBJ2-4	CAWSEGLAGGLAKNIQYF	TGTGCCTGGAGTGAAGGACTAGCGGGGGGTCTAGCCAAAAACATTCAGTACTTC
.	few	TRBV3-1	TRBJ2-3	CASSPGVVNTQYF	TGTGCCAGCAGCCCAGGGGTAGTAAATACGCAGTATTTT
.	few	TRBV5-1	TRBJ2-7	CASSTGRADEQYF	TGCGCCAGCAGTACAGGCAGGGCGGACGAGCAGTACTTC
.	.	TRBV6-2/TRBV6-3	TRBJ2-6	CASTDWDWIRVTSDSSGANVLTF	TGTGCCAGCACCGACTGGGATTGGATTCGAGTTACCTCGGACAGCTCTGGGGCCAACGTCCTGACTTTC
.	.	TRBV30	TRBJ1-2	CAWSLHSLGGYTF	TGTGCCTGGAGTTTACATAGCCTGGGAGGCTACACCTTC
.	.	TRBV20-1	TRBJ2-5	CSARDGGPLETQYF	TGCAGTGCTAGAGATGGGGGCCCTCTCGAGACCCAGTACTTC
.	.	TRBV20-1	TRBJ2-3	CSASWGRSSTDTQYF	TGCAGTGCTAGTTGGGGGCGATCGAGCACAGATACGCAGTATTTT
.	.	TRBV9	TRBJ2-7	CASSPGQIPYEQYF	TGTGCCAGCAGCCCAGGACAGATCCCCTACGAGCAGTACTTC
.	few	TRBV6-5	TRBJ1-1	CASSWRGGGREAFF	TGTGCCAGCAGTTGGAGGGGCGGGGGCCGCGAAGCTTTCTTT
.	once	TRBV12-3/TRBV12-4	TRBJ1-3	CASRADGSSGNTIYF	TGTGCCAGCAGAGCAGACGGGAGCTCTGGAAACACCATATATTTT
.	few	TRBV12-3/TRBV12-4	TRBJ1-1	CASRPQGYTEAFF	TGTGCCAGCAGACCCCAGGGGTACACTGAAGCTTTCTTT
TRBD2	.	TRBV7-2	TRBJ2-3	CASSATSGSTDTQYF	TGTGCCAGCAGCGCGACTAGCGGGAGCACAGATACGCAGTATTTT
.	.	TRBV14	TRBJ2-7	CASSQDRRSEQYF	TGTGCCAGCAGCCAAGATCGCCGATCCGAGCAGTACTTC
TRBD1	few	TRBV12-3/TRBV12-4	TRBJ2-6	CASTNSFWTGGLGANVLTF	TGTGCCAGCACCAACTCTTTTTGGACAGGGGGCCTGGGGGCCAACGTCCTGACTTTC
.	few	TRBV20-1	TRBJ2-7	CSVPGAISYEQYF	TGCAGTGTGCCGGGAGCGATCTCCTACGAGCAGTACTTC
.	many	TRBV10-3	TRBJ2-5	CAISESTNTRLGETQYF	TGTGCCATCAGTGAGTCAACTAACACGAGACTTGGAGAGACCCAGTACTTC
TRBD2	.	TRBV6-5	TRBJ2-1	CASSYLAASGRNEQFF	TGTGCCAGCAGTTACCTCGCTGCTAGCGGCCGCAATGAGCAGTTCTTC
TRBD2	.	TRBV12-3/TRBV12-4	TRBJ2-3	CASSPQRGGIRTDTQYF	TGTGCCAGCAGTCCCCAGCGGGGGGGCATTCGTACAGATACGCAGTATTTT
.	few	TRBV6-2/TRBV6-3	TRBJ1-5	CASNMDNRNQPQHF	TGTGCCAGCAACATGGACAATCGCAATCAGCCCCAGCATTTT
.	.	TRBV6-6	TRBJ2-6	CASSSFLSGANVLTF	TGTGCCAGCAGTTCTTTCCTCTCTGGGGCCAACGTCCTGACTTTC
.	.	TRBV7-8	TRBJ1-5	CASSLSSGPQHF	TGTGCCAGCAGCTTAAGTTCCGGGCCCCAGCATTTT
TRBD1	.	TRBV24-1	TRBJ1-5	CATGQGNQPQHF	TGTGCCACCGGACAGGGCAATCAGCCCCAGCATTTT